This T cell receptor beta chain was sequenced during a study of cytomegalovirus exposure and HLA in healthy donors. Healthy bone marrow donors supplied every sample. Overall study findings and caveats: The Asian-associated ancestry cluster reportedly had fewer N-insertions than the roughly 720-donor mean in a later analysis. The authors enumerated over 150 TCR beta chains as linked to cytomegalovirus.

Comments on this clone: Antigen: not known.

The J segment lost 7 bases and the V segment lost 5 bases, leaving 6 bases of the junction unmatched. This CDR3 has 14 residues. Germline V gene lookup returns CDR1 SNHLY and CDR2 FYNNEI. The PCR was carried out with 60 Vbeta primers and 13 Jbeta primers. Sequencing used immunoSEQ multiplex PCR; TCRdb keeps in-frame clones, though not all of them. The specimen's table records 50,000 to 55,000 clones. The chain employs TRBV2 and TRBJ1-5; 9 nucleotides line up with TRBD1. This receptor was identified in a woman aged 60-75 years in good health and CMV-seropositive. The sequenced sample consisted of PBMCs. CDR3 residues: CASSNTGGWQPQHF. DNA for the CDR3: TGTGCCAGCAGTAACACAGGGGGCTGGCAGCCCCAGCATTTT.